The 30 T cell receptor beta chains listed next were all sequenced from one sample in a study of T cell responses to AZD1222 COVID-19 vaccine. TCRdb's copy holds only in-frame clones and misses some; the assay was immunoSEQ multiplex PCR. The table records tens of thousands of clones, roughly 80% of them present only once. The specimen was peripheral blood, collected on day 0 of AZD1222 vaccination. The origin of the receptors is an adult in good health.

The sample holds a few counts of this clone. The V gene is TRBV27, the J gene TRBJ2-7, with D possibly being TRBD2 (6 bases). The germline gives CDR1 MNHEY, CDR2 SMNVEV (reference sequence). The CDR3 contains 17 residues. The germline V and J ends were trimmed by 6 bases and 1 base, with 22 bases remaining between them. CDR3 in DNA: TGTGCCAGCAGGGGCCGGCCGGGGCCAGCGGGTTCCTACGAGCAGTACTTC. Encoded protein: CASRGRPGPAGSYEQYF.

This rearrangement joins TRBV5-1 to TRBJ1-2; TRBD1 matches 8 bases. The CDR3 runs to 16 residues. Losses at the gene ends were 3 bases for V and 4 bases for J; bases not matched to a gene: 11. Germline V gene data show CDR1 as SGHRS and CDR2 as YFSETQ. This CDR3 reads CASSSLPGQGGYGYTF. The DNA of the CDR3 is TGCGCCAGCAGCTCCCTCCCCGGACAGGGCGGCTATGGCTACACCTTC.

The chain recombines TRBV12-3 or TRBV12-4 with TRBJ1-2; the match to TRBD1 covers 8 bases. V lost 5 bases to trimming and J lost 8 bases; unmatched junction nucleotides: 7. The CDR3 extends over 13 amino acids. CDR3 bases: TGTGCCAGCAGTAACCGGACAGGGAAAGGCTACACCTTC. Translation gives CASSNRTGKGYTF.

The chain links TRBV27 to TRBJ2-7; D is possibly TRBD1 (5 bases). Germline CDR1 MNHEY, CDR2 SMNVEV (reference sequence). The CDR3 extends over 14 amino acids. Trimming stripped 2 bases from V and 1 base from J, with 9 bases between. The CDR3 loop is CASSLTAGSYEQYF. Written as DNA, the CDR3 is TGTGCCAGCAGTTTAACCGCAGGGTCCTACGAGCAGTACTTC.

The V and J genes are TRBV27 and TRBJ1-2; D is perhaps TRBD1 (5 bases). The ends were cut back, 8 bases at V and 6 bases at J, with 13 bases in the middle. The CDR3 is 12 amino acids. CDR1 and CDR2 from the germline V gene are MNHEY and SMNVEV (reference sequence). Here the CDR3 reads CASGQGIHGYTF. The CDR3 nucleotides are TGTGCCAGCGGGCAGGGTATTCATGGCTACACCTTC.

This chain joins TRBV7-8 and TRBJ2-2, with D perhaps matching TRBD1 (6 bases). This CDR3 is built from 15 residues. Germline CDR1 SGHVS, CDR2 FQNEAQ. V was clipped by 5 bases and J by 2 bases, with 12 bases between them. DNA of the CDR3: TGTGCCAGCAGCCCATGGACAGAAAACACCGGGGAGCTGTTTTTT. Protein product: CASSPWTENTGELFF. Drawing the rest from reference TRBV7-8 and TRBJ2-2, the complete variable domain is GAGVSQSPRYKVAKRGQDVALRCDPISGHVSLFWYQQALGQGPEFLTYFQNEAQLDKSGLPSDRFFAERPEGSVSTLKIQRTQQEDSAVYLCASSPWTENTGELFFGEGSRLTVL.

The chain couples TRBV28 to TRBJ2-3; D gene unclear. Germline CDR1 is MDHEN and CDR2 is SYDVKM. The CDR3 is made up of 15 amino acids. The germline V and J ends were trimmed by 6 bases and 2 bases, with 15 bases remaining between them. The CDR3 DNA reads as TGTGCCAGCAGCCCCCCGGACCTAATCACAGATACGCAGTATTTT. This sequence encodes CASSPPDLITDTQYF.

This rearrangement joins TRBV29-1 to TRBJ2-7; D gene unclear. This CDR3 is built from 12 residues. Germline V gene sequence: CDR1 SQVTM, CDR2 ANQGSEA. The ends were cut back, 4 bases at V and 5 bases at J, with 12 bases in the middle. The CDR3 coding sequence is TGCAGCGTTGCTGACTCGAGGCACGAGCAGTACTTC. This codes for CSVADSRHEQYF.

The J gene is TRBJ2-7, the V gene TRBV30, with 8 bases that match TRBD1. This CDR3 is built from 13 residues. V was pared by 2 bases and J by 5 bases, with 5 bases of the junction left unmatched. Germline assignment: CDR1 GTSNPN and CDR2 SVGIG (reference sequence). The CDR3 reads CAWSPGGEHEQYF. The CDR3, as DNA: TGTGCCTGGAGTCCAGGGGGCGAGCACGAGCAGTACTTC.

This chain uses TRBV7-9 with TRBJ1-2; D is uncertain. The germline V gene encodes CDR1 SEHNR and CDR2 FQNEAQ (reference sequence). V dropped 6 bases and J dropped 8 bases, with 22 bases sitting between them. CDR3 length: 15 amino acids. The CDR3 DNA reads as TGTGCCAGCAGTTGGTCTGGCCTTGACATTCACGGCTACACCTTC. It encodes CASSWSGLDIHGYTF.

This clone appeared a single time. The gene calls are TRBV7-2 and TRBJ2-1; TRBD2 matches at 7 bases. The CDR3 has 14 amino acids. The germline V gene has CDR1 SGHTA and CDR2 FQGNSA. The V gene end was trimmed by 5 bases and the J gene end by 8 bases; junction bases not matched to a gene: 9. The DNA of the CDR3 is TGTGCCAGCAGCCCGGGGCTAGCGGTATATGAGCAGTTCTTC. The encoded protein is CASSPGLAVYEQFF.

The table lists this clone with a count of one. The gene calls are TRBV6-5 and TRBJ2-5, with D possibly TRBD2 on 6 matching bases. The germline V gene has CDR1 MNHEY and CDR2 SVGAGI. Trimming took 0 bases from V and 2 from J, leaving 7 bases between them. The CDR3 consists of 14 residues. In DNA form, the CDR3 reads TGTGCCAGCAGTTACTCGACTAGTCAAGAGACCCAGTACTTC. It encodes CASSYSTSQETQYF.

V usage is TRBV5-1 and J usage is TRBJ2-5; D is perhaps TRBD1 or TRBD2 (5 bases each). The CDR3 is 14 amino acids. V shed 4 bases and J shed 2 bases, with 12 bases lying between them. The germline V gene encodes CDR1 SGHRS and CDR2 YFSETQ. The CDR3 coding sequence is TGCGCCAGCAGCGTGGGGACGGTGCAAGAGACCCAGTACTTC. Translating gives CASSVGTVQETQYF.

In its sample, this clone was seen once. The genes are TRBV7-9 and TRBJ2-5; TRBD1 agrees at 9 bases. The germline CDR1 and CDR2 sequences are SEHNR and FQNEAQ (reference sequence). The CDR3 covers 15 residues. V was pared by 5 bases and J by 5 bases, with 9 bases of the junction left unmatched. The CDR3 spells CASSPITGGVETQYF. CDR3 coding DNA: TGTGCCAGCAGCCCGATCACAGGGGGCGTCGAGACCCAGTACTTC.

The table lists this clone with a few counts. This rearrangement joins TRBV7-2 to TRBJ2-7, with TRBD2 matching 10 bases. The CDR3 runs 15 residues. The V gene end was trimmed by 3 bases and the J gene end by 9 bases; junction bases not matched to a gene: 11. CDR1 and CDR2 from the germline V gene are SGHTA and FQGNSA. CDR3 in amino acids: CASSFALASGGGQYF. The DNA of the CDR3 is TGTGCCAGCAGCTTTGCCCTCGCTAGCGGGGGAGGGCAGTACTTC. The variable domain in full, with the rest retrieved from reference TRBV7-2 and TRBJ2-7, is GAGVSQSPSNKVTEKGKDVELRCDPISGHTALYWYRQSLGQGLEFLIYFQGNSAPDKSGLPSDRFSAERTGGSVSTLTIQRTQQEDSAVYLCASSFALASGGGQYFGPGTRLTVT.

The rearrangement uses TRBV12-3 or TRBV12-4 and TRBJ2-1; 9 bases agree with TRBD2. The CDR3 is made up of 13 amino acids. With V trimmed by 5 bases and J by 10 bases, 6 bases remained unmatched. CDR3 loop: CASSAGLAVEQFF. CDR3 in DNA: TGTGCCAGCAGTGCGGGACTAGCCGTAGAGCAGTTCTTC.

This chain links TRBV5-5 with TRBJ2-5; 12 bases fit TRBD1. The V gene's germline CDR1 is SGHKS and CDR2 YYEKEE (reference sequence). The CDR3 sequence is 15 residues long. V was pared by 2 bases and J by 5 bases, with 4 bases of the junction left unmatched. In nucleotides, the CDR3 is TGTGCCAGCAGCTTACTGGGACAGGGGGCCGAGACCCAGTACTTC. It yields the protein CASSLLGQGAETQYF. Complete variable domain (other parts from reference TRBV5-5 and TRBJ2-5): DAGVTQSPTHLIKTRGQQVTLRCSPISGHKSVSWYQQVLGQGPQFIFQYYEKEERGRGNFPDRFSARQFPNYSSELNVNALLLGDSALYLCASSLLGQGAETQYFGPGTRLLVL.

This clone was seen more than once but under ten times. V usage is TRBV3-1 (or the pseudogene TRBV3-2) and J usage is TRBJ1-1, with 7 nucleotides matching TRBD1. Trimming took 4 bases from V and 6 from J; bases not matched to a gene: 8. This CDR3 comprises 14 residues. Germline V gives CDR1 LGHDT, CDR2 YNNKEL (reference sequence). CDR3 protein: CASSLRDRHSEAFF. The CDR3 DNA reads TGTGCCAGCAGCCTCCGGGACAGACATTCTGAAGCTTTCTTT.

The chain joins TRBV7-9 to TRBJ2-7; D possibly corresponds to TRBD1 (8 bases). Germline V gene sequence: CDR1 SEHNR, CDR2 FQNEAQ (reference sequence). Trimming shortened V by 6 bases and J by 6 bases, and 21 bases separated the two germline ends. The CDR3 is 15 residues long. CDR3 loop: CASSPRNRGGSEQYF. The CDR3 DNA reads TGTGCCAGCAGTCCCCGAAACAGGGGGGGCTCCGAGCAGTACTTC.

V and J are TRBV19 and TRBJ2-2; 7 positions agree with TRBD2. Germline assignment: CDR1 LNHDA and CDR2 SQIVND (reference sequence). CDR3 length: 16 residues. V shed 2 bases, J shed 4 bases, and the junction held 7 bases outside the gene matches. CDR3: CASSITAGDLTGELFF. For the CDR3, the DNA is TGTGCCAGTAGTATAACCGCGGGGGACCTCACCGGGGAGCTGTTTTTT.

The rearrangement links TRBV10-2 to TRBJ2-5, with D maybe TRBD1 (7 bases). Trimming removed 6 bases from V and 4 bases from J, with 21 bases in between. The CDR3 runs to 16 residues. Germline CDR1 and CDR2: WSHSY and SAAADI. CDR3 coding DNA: TGCGCCAGCAGCTTACCCCATCAGGGGGGTACAGAGACCCAGTACTTC. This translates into CASSLPHQGGTETQYF.

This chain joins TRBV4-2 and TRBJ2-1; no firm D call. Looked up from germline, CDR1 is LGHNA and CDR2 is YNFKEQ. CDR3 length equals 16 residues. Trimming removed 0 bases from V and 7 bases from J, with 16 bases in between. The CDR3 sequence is CASSQDTRQSGNEQFF. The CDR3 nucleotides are TGTGCCAGCAGCCAAGATACCCGGCAAAGTGGGAATGAGCAGTTCTTC.

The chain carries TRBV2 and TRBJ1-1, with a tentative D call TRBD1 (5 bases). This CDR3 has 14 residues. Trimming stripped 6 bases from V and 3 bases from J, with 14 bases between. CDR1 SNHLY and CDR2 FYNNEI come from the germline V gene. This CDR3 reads CASRAPGQHTEAFF. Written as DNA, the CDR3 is TGTGCCAGCAGGGCTCCCGGACAACACACTGAAGCTTTCTTT. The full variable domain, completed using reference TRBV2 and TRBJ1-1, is EPEVTQTPSHQVTQMGQEVILRCVPISNHLYFYWYRQILGQKVEFLVSFYNNEISEKSEIFDDQFSVERPDGSNFTLKIRSTKLEDSAMYFCASRAPGQHTEAFFGQGTRLTVV.

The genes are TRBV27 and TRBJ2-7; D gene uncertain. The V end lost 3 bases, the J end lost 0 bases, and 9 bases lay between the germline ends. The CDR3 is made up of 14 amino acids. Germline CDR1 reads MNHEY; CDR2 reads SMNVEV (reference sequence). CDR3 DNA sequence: TGTGCCAGCAGTTTTAACAGTCACTCCTACGAGCAGTACTTC. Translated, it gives CASSFNSHSYEQYF.

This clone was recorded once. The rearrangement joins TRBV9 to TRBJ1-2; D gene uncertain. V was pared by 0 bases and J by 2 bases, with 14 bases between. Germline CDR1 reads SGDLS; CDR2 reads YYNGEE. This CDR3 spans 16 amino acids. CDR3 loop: CASSVGTPLENYGYTF. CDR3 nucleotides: TGTGCCAGCAGCGTAGGGACCCCCCTAGAGAACTATGGCTACACCTTC. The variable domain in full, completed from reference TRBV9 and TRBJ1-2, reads DSGVTQTPKHLITATGQRVTLRCSPRSGDLSVYWYQQSLDQGLQFLIQYYNGEERAKGNILERFSAQQFPDLHSELNLSSLELGDSALYFCASSVGTPLENYGYTFGSGTRLTVV.

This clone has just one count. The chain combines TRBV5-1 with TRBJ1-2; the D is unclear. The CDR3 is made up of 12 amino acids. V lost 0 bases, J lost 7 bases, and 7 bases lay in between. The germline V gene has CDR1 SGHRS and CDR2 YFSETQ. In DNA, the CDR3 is TGCGCCAGCAGCTTGGATCGGGTTGGCTACACCTTC. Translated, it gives CASSLDRVGYTF.

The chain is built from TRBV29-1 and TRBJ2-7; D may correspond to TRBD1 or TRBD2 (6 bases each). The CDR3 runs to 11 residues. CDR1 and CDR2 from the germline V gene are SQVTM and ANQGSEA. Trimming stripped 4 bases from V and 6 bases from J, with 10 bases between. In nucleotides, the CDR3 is TGCAGCGTTGTCAGGGGAGGCGAGCAGTACTTC. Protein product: CSVVRGGEQYF.

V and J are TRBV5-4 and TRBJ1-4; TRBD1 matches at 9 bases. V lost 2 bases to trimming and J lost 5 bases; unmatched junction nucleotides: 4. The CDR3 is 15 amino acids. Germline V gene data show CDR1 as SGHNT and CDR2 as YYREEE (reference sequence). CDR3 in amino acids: CASSFLGQGNEKLFF. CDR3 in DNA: TGTGCCAGCAGCTTTCTGGGACAGGGAAATGAAAAACTGTTTTTT.

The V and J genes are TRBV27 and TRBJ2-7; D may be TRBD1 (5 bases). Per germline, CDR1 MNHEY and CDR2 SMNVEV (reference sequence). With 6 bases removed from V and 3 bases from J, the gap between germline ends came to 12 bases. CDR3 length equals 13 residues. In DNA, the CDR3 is TGTGCCAGCAGCGGAGACAGCCACTACGAGCAGTACTTC. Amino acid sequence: CASSGDSHYEQYF.

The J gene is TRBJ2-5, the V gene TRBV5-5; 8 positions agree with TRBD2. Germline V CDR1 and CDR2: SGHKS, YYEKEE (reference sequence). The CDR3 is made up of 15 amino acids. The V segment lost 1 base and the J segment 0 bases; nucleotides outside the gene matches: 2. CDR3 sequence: CASSLTSGNQETQYF. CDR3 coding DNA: TGTGCCAGCAGCTTGACTAGCGGCAACCAAGAGACCCAGTACTTC.